Presented here are 30 T cell receptor beta chains from one specimen sequenced in a study of shared clonotypes between healthy human individuals. Produced via immunoSEQ multiplex PCR; TCRdb's table is partial and in-frame only. The table shows roughly 2.5 million clones, with about 92% occurring only once. Sequenced input: naive CD4+ T cells sorted from blood. Indicated subset: CD45RA+ positively selected. These receptors all come from a young man in good health.

V and J are TRBV19 and TRBJ2-7, with 7 bases fitting TRBD2. Trimming took 3 bases from V and 5 from J; bases not matched to a gene: 16. This CDR3 region has 17 residues. CDR1 is LNHDA, CDR2 SQIVND, per germline (reference sequence). As DNA, the CDR3 is TGTGCCAGTAGTATGGGCCCTGCTAGCGGACGGGAAGACGAGCAGTACTTC. Its protein product is CASSMGPASGREDEQYF. Together with reference TRBV19 and TRBJ2-7, the CDR3 gives the full variable domain: DGGITQSPKYLFRKEGQNVTLSCEQNLNHDAMYWYRQDPGQGLRLIYYSQIVNDFQKGDIAEGYSVSREKKESFPLTVTSAQKNPTAFYLCASSMGPASGREDEQYFGPGTRLTVT.

In its sample, this clone was seen a few times. Within the sample, other DNA sequences also encode this same CDR3. The rearrangement joins TRBV5-6 to TRBJ1-1, with unresolved D. The CDR3 is made up of 13 amino acids. Trimming removed 0 bases at V and 1 base at J, with 4 bases between. Germline CDR1 and CDR2: SGHDT and YYEEEE. The CDR3 reads CASSLVPNTEAFF. CDR3 bases: TGTGCCAGCAGCTTGGTTCCGAACACTGAAGCTTTCTTT.

The V gene is TRBV2, the J gene TRBJ2-3; maybe TRBD1 (5 bases). The CDR3 runs 14 residues. CDR1 SNHLY and CDR2 FYNNEI come from the germline V gene. V was shortened by 9 bases and J by 1 base, with 14 bases between the two germline ends. CDR3 nucleotide sequence: TGTGCCAGTTCGTCGTGGGGCGGCACAGATACGCAGTATTTT. Translating gives CASSSWGGTDTQYF. The complete variable domain, with remaining parts taken from reference TRBV2 and TRBJ2-3, reads EPEVTQTPSHQVTQMGQEVILRCVPISNHLYFYWYRQILGQKVEFLVSFYNNEISEKSEIFDDQFSVERPDGSNFTLKIRSTKLEDSAMYFCASSSWGGTDTQYFGPGTRLTVL.

V usage is TRBV11-3 and J usage is TRBJ2-3, with TRBD2 matching 7 bases. The CDR3 has 14 amino acids. V dropped 4 bases and J dropped 6; count of bases not matched to a gene: 7. CDR1 and CDR2 from the germline V gene are SGHNT and YENEEA. The CDR3 sequence: CASSSSTLADTQYF. The CDR3, as DNA: TGTGCCAGCAGCTCGAGCACACTAGCGGATACGCAGTATTTT.

This clone was recorded only once. This rearrangement joins TRBV19 to TRBJ1-5; 12 bases are a match to TRBD1. With 4 bases clipped from V and 6 bases from J, the junction kept 4 bases outside the gene matches. Per the germline V gene, CDR1 is LNHDA and CDR2 is SQIVND (reference sequence). The CDR3 loop spans 15 amino acids. The CDR3 DNA follows: TGTGCCAGTAGTACCGGGACAGGGGGCTTTCAGCCCCAGCATTTT. Residues: CASSTGTGGFQPQHF.

J is TRBJ1-2 and V is TRBV18; D possibly corresponds to TRBD1 (6 bases). The ends were cut back, 1 base at V and 4 bases at J, with 13 bases in the middle. The CDR3 loop spans 15 amino acids. Germline assignment: CDR1 KGHSH and CDR2 LQKENI. The CDR3 DNA follows: TGTGCCAGCTCACCACTAAAAGGGGGAGCCTATGGCTACACCTTC. Protein product: CASSPLKGGAYGYTF. The full variable domain, rest sourced from reference TRBV18 and TRBJ1-2, is NAGVMQNPRHLVRRRGQEARLRCSPMKGHSHVYWYRQLPEEGLKFMVYLQKENIIDESGMPKERFSAEFPKEGPSILRIQQVVRGDSAAYFCASSPLKGGAYGYTFGSGTRLTVV.

The rearrangement joins TRBV9 to TRBJ2-3; D possibly corresponds to TRBD1 (5 bases). CDR3 length equals 14 residues. The germline gives CDR1 SGDLS, CDR2 YYNGEE. V dropped 2 bases and J dropped 7 bases, with 14 bases sitting between them. As DNA, the CDR3 is TGTGCCAGCAGCGTGTCAGGGTCTTATAATACGCAGTATTTT. Protein sequence: CASSVSGSYNTQYF.

The V and J genes are TRBV7-9 and TRBJ2-2, with a possible D match to TRBD1 (6 bases). V lost 7 bases and J 2 bases, leaving 11 bases between the germline ends. The CDR3 is 14 residues long. Germline V gives CDR1 SEHNR, CDR2 FQNEAQ (reference sequence). The CDR3 sequence is CASMGARNTGELFF. The CDR3 nucleotides read TGTGCCAGCATGGGGGCGCGTAACACCGGGGAGCTGTTTTTT.

In the case of this clone: Other DNA sequences in the sample encode the same CDR3. V and J are TRBV5-1 and TRBJ1-1; D perhaps matches TRBD1 (6 bases). The CDR3 covers 14 residues. Per germline, CDR1 SGHRS and CDR2 YFSETQ. Trimming took 1 base from V and 1 from J, leaving 8 bases between them. CDR3 DNA: TGCGCCAGCAGCTTGACAGGGTCGAACACTGAAGCTTTCTTT. It codes for CASSLTGSNTEAFF.

In the case of this clone: The sample has other DNA sequences that encode this CDR3 too. This chain joins TRBV5-1 and TRBJ1-1; TRBD1 aligns across 10 bases. Germline trimming cut 4 bases from V and 2 bases from J; bases unmatched to any gene: 5. The CDR3 is made up of 15 amino acids. Germline V CDR1 and CDR2: SGHRS, YFSETQ. CDR3 protein: CASSLRTGGNTEAFF. For the CDR3, the DNA is TGCGCCAGCAGCCTACGGACAGGGGGAAACACTGAAGCTTTCTTT. Combining the CDR3 with reference TRBV5-1 and TRBJ1-1 gives the whole variable domain KAGVTQTPRYLIKTRGQQVTLSCSPISGHRSVSWYQQTPGQGLQFLFEYFSETQRNKGNFPGRFSGRQFSNSRSEMNVSTLELGDSALYLCASSLRTGGNTEAFFGQGTRLTVV.

The count of this clone is one. The genes are TRBV14 and TRBJ2-2; D may be TRBD2 (5 bases). Between the trimmed V and J ends, which lost 2 bases and 4 bases, there was a span of 8 bases. The germline V gene has CDR1 SGHDN and CDR2 FVKESK. CDR3 size: 14 residues. The CDR3 loop is CASSQTRVTGELFF. The DNA of the CDR3 is TGTGCCAGCAGCCAAACTAGGGTCACCGGGGAGCTGTTTTTT.

The rearrangement uses TRBV2 and TRBJ2-5; D remains unclear. V lost 7 bases to trimming and J lost 2 bases, with 5 bases between them. Germline V gives CDR1 SNHLY, CDR2 FYNNEI. This CDR3 has 11 residues. The CDR3 sequence: CASTVQETQYF. The CDR3 DNA follows: TGTGCCAGCACCGTTCAAGAGACCCAGTACTTC.

This sequence joins TRBV7-2 and TRBJ2-1; D might be TRBD1 (6 bases). Germline values: CDR1 SGHTA, CDR2 FQGNSA. V lost 5 bases to trimming and J lost 8 bases, with 13 bases between them. This CDR3 is built from 13 residues. The CDR3 loop is CASSHQQGYEQFF. DNA for the CDR3: TGTGCCAGCAGCCATCAACAGGGCTATGAGCAGTTCTTC.

The chain has TRBV6-1 and TRBJ2-7, with D unresolved. The germline CDR1 and CDR2 sequences are MNHNS and SASEGT. Trimming stripped 2 bases from V and 1 base from J, with 12 bases between. This CDR3 contains 15 residues. CDR3 sequence (DNA): TGTGCCAGCAGTGAATATGTGGTATTGTCCTACGAGCAGTACTTC. Translating it yields CASSEYVVLSYEQYF.

The chain is built from TRBV6-1 and TRBJ1-3; D may be TRBD1 (5 bases). CDR3 length: 15 residues. Germline CDR1 MNHNS, CDR2 SASEGT. Trimming left V 3 bases short and J 0 bases short, with 9 bases between. The CDR3 DNA follows: TGTGCCAGCAGTGAGGGACCGATCTCTGGAAACACCATATATTTT. This codes for CASSEGPISGNTIYF.

The chain joins TRBV6-1 to TRBJ2-3; D unclear. The CDR3 has 11 amino acids. Germline loops: CDR1 MNHNS, CDR2 SASEGT. V was pared by 10 bases and J by 6 bases, with 11 bases between. CDR3: CATSSEDTQYF. The CDR3 coding sequence is TGTGCCACCTCATCAGAGGATACGCAGTATTTT.

The chain has TRBV5-1 and TRBJ1-4; no firm D call. Germline V gene lookup returns CDR1 SGHRS and CDR2 YFSETQ. Trimming took 4 bases from V and 0 from J, leaving 10 bases between them. The CDR3 contains 15 residues. The CDR3 region has the DNA TGCGCCAGCAGCCCTGACAATCCAACTAATGAAAAACTGTTTTTT. As protein: CASSPDNPTNEKLFF.

J is TRBJ1-6 and V is TRBV5-6; D gene ambiguous. The CDR3 runs 14 residues. Looked up from germline, CDR1 is SGHDT and CDR2 is YYEEEE. Trimming took 1 base from V and 10 from J, leaving 12 bases between them. This chain's CDR3 is CASSLRQVQSPLHF. The DNA for the CDR3 is TGTGCCAGCAGCTTGCGTCAGGTCCAGTCACCCCTCCACTTT.

This clone was detected once. This chain connects TRBV11-2 to TRBJ2-3; D not certain. This CDR3 comprises 16 residues. V was clipped by 4 bases and J by 3 bases, with 17 bases between them. CDR1 and CDR2 (germline): SGHAT, FQNNGV. This CDR3 reads CASSSGLKELTDTQYF. The CDR3 DNA sequence: TGTGCCAGCAGCTCCGGGCTTAAAGAGTTAACAGATACGCAGTATTTT.

The chain carries TRBV5-1 and TRBJ2-1; 12 bases align to TRBD2. Germline values: CDR1 SGHRS, CDR2 YFSETQ. The CDR3 is 16 residues long. The V gene end was trimmed by 4 bases and the J gene end by 8 bases; junction bases not matched to a gene: 10. CDR3 sequence: CASSISLAGGQYEQFF. CDR3 DNA: TGCGCCAGCAGCATATCCCTAGCGGGGGGGCAGTATGAGCAGTTCTTC.

The chain employs TRBV9 and TRBJ1-4, with no clear D. This CDR3 spans 18 amino acids. With 4 bases removed from V and 0 bases from J, the gap between germline ends came to 19 bases. Germline-derived CDR1 and CDR2 are SGDLS and YYNGEE. This chain's CDR3 is CASSTPDFPHATNEKLFF. DNA of the CDR3: TGTGCCAGCAGCACCCCCGATTTCCCCCACGCAACTAATGAAAAACTGTTTTTT.

The V call is TRBV21-1, the J call TRBJ2-2; whether TRBD2, the table's D call, matches the DNA was not checked. TRBV21-1 is marked as a pseudogene. This CDR3 spans 12 amino acids. CDR3 sequence reads: CASNLNTGELFF. CDR3 DNA: TGTGCCAGCAATCTGAACACCGGGGAGCTGTTTTTT.

This clone has just one count. The chain combines TRBV13 with TRBJ1-2, with TRBD1 matching 9 bases. CDR1 and CDR2 from the germline V gene are PRHDT and FYEKMQ (reference sequence). The trim removed 5 bases at V and 4 bases at J, leaving 11 bases unmatched. CDR3 length equals 16 residues. The CDR3 DNA is TGTGCCAGCAGCCCCAGGGACAGGGAGTATACCTATGGCTACACCTTC. This sequence encodes CASSPRDREYTYGYTF.

The chain joins TRBV6-1 to TRBJ2-7, with D unclear. The CDR3 loop spans 11 amino acids. Trimming took 3 bases from V and 12 from J, leaving 12 bases between them. Germline assignment: CDR1 MNHNS and CDR2 SASEGT. The CDR3 region has the DNA TGTGCCAGCAGTGATGACCGTGTGGGGTACTTC. Its translation is CASSDDRVGYF.

The chain is built from TRBV9 and TRBJ1-2; 7 positions agree with TRBD1. The germline gives CDR1 SGDLS, CDR2 YYNGEE. The CDR3 consists of 15 residues. The junction had 7 bases not matched to a gene; V was cut back by 0 bases and J by 5 bases. The CDR3 reads CASSVGSGQVYGYTF. The CDR3 region has the DNA TGTGCCAGCAGCGTAGGATCCGGACAGGTTTATGGCTACACCTTC.

The chain combines TRBV6-6 with TRBJ2-7; no reliable D call. There are 15 residues in the CDR3. Germline CDR1 reads MNHNY; CDR2 reads SVGAGI (reference sequence). Trimming stripped 3 bases from V and 2 bases from J, with 14 bases between. DNA of the CDR3: TGTGCCAGCAGTTATGTCTATGTGACAACCTACGAGCAGTACTTC. Its translation: CASSYVYVTTYEQYF.

The chain joins TRBV6-5 to TRBJ2-4; TRBD2 matches 7 bases. The CDR3 consists of 16 residues. Unmatched junction bases numbered 10, after V lost 2 bases and J lost 6 bases. Per the germline V gene, CDR1 is MNHEY and CDR2 is SVGAGI. The CDR3 reads CASSYAASGTLNIQYF. CDR3 bases: TGTGCCAGCAGTTACGCCGCTAGCGGAACACTAAACATTCAGTACTTC.

V and J are TRBV5-6 and TRBJ1-6; perhaps TRBD1 as D (5 bases). CDR3 length: 14 residues. V was trimmed by 4 bases and J by 6 bases, leaving 11 bases between them. CDR1 is SGHDT, CDR2 YYEEEE, per germline. CDR3 sequence: CASSIGTANSPLHF. DNA for the CDR3: TGTGCCAGCAGCATAGGGACCGCTAATTCACCCCTCCACTTT.

A remark on this clone: Other DNA sequences in the same sample also yield this CDR3. The rearrangement links TRBV6-1 to TRBJ2-7; D not certain. V lost 3 bases and J 3 bases, leaving 0 bases between the germline ends. This CDR3 contains 10 residues. Germline CDR1 and CDR2: MNHNS and SASEGT. CDR3 protein: CASSDYEQYF. The CDR3 DNA follows: TGTGCCAGCAGTGACTACGAGCAGTACTTC.

The rearrangement links TRBV30 to TRBJ2-3, with TRBD1 matching over 7 bases. The CDR3 covers 15 residues. Unmatched junction bases numbered 6, after V lost 3 bases and J lost 0 bases. The germline CDR1 and CDR2 sequences are GTSNPN and SVGIG (reference sequence). The CDR3 region is CAWSPGQTSTDTQYF. CDR3 sequence (DNA): TGTGCCTGGAGCCCGGGACAGACTAGCACAGATACGCAGTATTTT.